This TCR beta chain originates from a study of cytomegalovirus exposure and HLA in healthy donors. For the study at large: Across 300 to 400 genotyped donors, approximately 80% landed in the Caucasian-associated ancestry cluster.

A multiplex PCR was run with 60 Vbeta primers and 13 Jbeta primers. Assay: immunoSEQ multiplex PCR; the TCRdb copy retains only in-frame clones and omits some. The sample consists of 250,000 to 350,000 clones, around 90% of them appearing once. This CDR3 has 15 amino acids. Germline V gives CDR1 LNHDA, CDR2 SQIVND (reference sequence). J lost 5 bases, V lost 10 bases, and 11 bases had no gene match. The source material was PBMCs. J is TRBJ2-5 and V is TRBV19, with 12 bases fitting TRBD1. The origin of this receptor is a woman younger than 35 in good health and CMV-seronegative. In nucleotides, the CDR3 is TGTGCCATTCCTCTGGGACAGGGGGCAATGGAGACCCAGTACTTC. This codes for CAIPLGQGAMETQYF.